This TCR beta chain was sequenced for a study of blood T cell repertoires in COVID-19. Overall study context: Nucleic acid was either cDNA or gDNA, and it came from T cells, B-cell-depleted T cells, or PBMCs.

CDR3 size: 13 residues. Trimming removed 6 bases from V and 7 bases from J; junction bases left unmatched: 4. Germline V gene data show CDR1 as MNHEY and CDR2 as SVGAGI. This table comes from immunoSEQ multiplex PCR, and its TCRdb copy is limited to in-frame clones, with some not included. The sample has 350,000 to 450,000 clones, 85% seen once. The clonotype comes from a woman aged 18-30 years with acute or convalescent COVID-19. The source material was peripheral blood. The gene calls are TRBV6-5 and TRBJ2-1; the match to TRBD1 covers 9 bases. CDR3 residues: CASRRDRENEQFF. CDR3 DNA sequence: TGTGCCAGCAGGAGGGACAGGGAAAATGAGCAGTTCTTC.